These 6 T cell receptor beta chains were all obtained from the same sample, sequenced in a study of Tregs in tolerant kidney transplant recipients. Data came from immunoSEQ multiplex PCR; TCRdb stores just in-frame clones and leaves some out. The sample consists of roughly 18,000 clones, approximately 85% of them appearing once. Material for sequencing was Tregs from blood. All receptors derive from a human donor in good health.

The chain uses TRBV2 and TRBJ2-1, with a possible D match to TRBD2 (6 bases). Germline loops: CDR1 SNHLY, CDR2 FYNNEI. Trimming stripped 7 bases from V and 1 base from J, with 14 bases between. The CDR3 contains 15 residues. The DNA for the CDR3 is TGTGCCAGCAATGTGCGGGGAGTATCCTACAATGAGCAGTTCTTC. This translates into CASNVRGVSYNEQFF.

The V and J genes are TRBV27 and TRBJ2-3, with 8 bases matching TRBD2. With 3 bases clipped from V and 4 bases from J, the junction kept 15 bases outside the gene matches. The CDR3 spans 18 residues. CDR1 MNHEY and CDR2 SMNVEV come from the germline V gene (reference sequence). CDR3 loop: CASSLGALAGTISDTQYF. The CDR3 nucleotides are TGTGCCAGCAGTTTGGGGGCCTTAGCGGGGACCATATCAGATACGCAGTATTTT.

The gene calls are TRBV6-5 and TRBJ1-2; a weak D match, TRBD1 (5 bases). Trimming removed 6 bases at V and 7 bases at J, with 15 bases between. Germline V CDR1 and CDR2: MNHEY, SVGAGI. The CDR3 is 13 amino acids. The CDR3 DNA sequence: TGTGCCAGCAGCCTGGAGGGGTTATTTGGCTACACCTTC. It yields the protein CASSLEGLFGYTF.

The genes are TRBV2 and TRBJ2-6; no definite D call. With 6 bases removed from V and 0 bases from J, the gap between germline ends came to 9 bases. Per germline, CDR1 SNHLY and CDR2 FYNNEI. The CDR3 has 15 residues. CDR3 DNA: TGTGCCAGCAGAGGTCCAGTCTCTGGGGCCAACGTCCTGACTTTC. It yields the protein CASRGPVSGANVLTF.

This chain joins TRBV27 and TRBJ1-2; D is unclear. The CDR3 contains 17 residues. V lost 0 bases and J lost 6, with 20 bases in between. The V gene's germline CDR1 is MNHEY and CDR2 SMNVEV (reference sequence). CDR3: CASSLSLPGSTRDGYTF. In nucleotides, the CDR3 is TGTGCCAGCAGTTTATCACTACCGGGCAGCACCCGGGATGGCTACACCTTC.

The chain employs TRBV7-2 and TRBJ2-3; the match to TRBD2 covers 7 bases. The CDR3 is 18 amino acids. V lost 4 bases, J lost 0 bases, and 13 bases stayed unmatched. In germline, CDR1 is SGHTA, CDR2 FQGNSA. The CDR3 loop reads CASSSPRGSGFSTDTQYF. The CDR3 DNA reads TGTGCCAGCAGCTCCCCCCGGGGTAGCGGGTTTAGCACAGATACGCAGTATTTT.